This TCR beta chain was captured by sequencing in a study of T cell responses to AZD1222 COVID-19 vaccine. General observations from the study: The study sampled repertoires only after the peak T cell response.

Remarks on this clone: The target antigen is unknown.

Profiled with immunoSEQ multiplex PCR; TCRdb holds only in-frame clones, not every one. Here the sample spans around 120,000 clones, 70% to 90% being singletons. V was cut by 4 bases and J by 4 bases, with 14 bases left in between. Germline CDR1 MNHEY, CDR2 SVGEGT. The CDR3 is made up of 15 amino acids. The chain recombines TRBV6-2 or TRBV6-3 with TRBJ1-3; D perhaps matches TRBD1 (5 bases). The TCR comes from an adult in good health. The sequences come from peripheral blood, collected on day 0 of AZD1222 vaccination. This CDR3 is CASSFRQGGGNTIYF. The CDR3, as DNA: TGTGCCAGCAGTTTTCGGCAGGGAGGAGGAAACACCATATATTTT.